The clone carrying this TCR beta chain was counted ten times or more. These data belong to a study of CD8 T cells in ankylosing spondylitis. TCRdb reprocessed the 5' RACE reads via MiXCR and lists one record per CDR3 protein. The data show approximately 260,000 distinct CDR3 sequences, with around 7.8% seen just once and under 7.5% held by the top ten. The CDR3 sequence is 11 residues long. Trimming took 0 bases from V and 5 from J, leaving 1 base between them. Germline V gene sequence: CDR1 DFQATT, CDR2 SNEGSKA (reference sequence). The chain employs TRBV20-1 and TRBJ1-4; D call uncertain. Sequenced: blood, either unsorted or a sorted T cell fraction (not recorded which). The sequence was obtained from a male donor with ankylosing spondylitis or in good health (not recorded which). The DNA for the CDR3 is TGCAGTGCTAGAGAAAATGAAAAACTGTTTTTT. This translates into CSARENEKLFF.